One T cell receptor (beta chain) is described in this entry. What it binds is unknown. Some clones are missing from TCRdb's copy, which holds only in-frame ones; the method was immunoSEQ multiplex PCR. The data show approximately 65,000 clones, approximately 86% seen once. The record originates from a study of lymphopenia after photon versus proton radiotherapy. Study-level points and caveats: Oligoclonal CD8+ Temra expansion after nadir drove photon patients' diversity drop. Proton therapy kept repertoires fairly stable, unlike photons, which gained effector/memory cells. Better survival with proton therapy was suggested as possible, not demonstrated.

Germline loops: CDR1 SGHDT, CDR2 YYEEEE. After removal of 3 bases from V and 7 bases from J, the junction contained 3 bases not matched to a gene. CDR3 size: 13 residues. The sample in question was peripheral blood, obtained from a patient treated with proton-based radiotherapy. This sequence originates from an elderly man with esophageal cancer. The chain uses TRBV5-6 and TRBJ2-7, with TRBD1 matching 11 bases. CDR3: CASSWDRGWEQYF. In DNA, the CDR3 is TGTGCCAGCAGCTGGGACAGGGGGTGGGAGCAGTACTTC.